One sample yielded the 9 T cell receptor beta chains listed below, sequenced in a study of blood T cells in healthy people across ages. With a J-beta primer mix and a sample-barcoded 5' primer, a second PCR ran roughly 6 to 11 cycles. TCRdb recomputed calls from the 5' RACE reads with MiXCR, one row per CDR3 protein. The sample has over 1,500,000 distinct CDR3 sequences; 30% to 40% are singletons. The sequencing input was blood. Source of these receptors: a human donor in good health.

V is TRBV12-3 or TRBV12-4 and J is TRBJ2-1; 8 bases are shared with TRBD1. V trimming: 2 bases; J trimming: 8 bases; junction bases outside the gene matches: 11. This CDR3 has 16 amino acids. CDR3 region: CASSLRPRTGIDEQFF. The CDR3 nucleotides read TGTGCCAGCAGTTTAAGGCCCCGGACAGGGATCGATGAGCAGTTCTTC.

The gene calls are TRBV6-1 and TRBJ2-7; the match to TRBD2 covers 8 bases. The V and J ends lost 2 bases and 7 bases, in that order; junction bases with no gene match: 13. CDR1 and CDR2 from the germline V gene are MNHNS and SASEGT. This CDR3 contains 16 residues. The CDR3 coding sequence is TGTGCCAGCAGTGAACAAGTAGCGGGGCACTCGTGGGAGCAGTACTTC. Its translation: CASSEQVAGHSWEQYF.

The chain has TRBV10-1 and TRBJ2-5, with 7 positions matching TRBD1. Germline lookup yields CDR1 WNHNN and CDR2 SYGVQD (reference sequence). After removal of 6 bases from V and 11 bases from J, the junction contained 21 bases not matched to a gene. This CDR3 has 16 amino acids. The CDR3 DNA sequence: TGCGCCAGCAGATGTAGGGGGCGAAAAGGGTACAATGAGCAGTACTTC. This encodes CASRCRGRKGYNEQYF.

The chain uses TRBV7-8 and TRBJ2-7, with TRBD2 matching 9 bases. Trimming took 1 base from V and 1 from J; bases not matched to a gene: 5. The CDR3 runs 16 residues. The germline gives CDR1 SGHVS, CDR2 FQNEAQ. Here the CDR3 DNA reads TGTGCCAGCAGCTTAGAAGCGGGGGGCCTTTCCTACGAGCAGTACTTC. This translates into CASSLEAGGLSYEQYF. The full variable domain, with the rest looked up from reference TRBV7-8 and TRBJ2-7, is GAGVSQSPRYKVAKRGQDVALRCDPISGHVSLFWYQQALGQGPEFLTYFQNEAQLDKSGLPSDRFFAERPEGSVSTLKIQRTQQEDSAVYLCASSLEAGGLSYEQYFGPGTRLTVT.

The sample holds a few counts of this clonotype. The chain carries TRBV2 and TRBJ2-1; D gene ambiguous. Deletions cut 1 base from V and 5 bases from J, with 6 bases between. The CDR3 totals 13 residues. Germline-derived CDR1 and CDR2 are SNHLY and FYNNEI. Here the CDR3 reads CASSEGANNEQFF. The CDR3 DNA is TGTGCCAGCAGTGAAGGGGCTAACAATGAGCAGTTCTTC.

The chain carries TRBV7-9 and TRBJ1-2, with D hard to call. In germline, CDR1 is SEHNR, CDR2 FQNEAQ (reference sequence). With 1 base removed from V and 7 bases from J, the gap between germline ends came to 10 bases. The CDR3 has 13 amino acids. The CDR3 DNA reads as TGTGCCAGCAGCTTAGAAACGCAGGCTGGCTACACCTTC. It codes for CASSLETQAGYTF. The full variable domain, with the rest looked up from reference TRBV7-9 and TRBJ1-2, is DTGVSQNPRHKITKRGQNVTFRCDPISEHNRLYWYRQTLGQGPEFLTYFQNEAQLEKSRLLSDRFSAERPKGSFSTLEIQRTEQGDSAMYLCASSLETQAGYTFGSGTRLTVV.

V and J are TRBV29-1 and TRBJ2-4; 7 bases map to TRBD2. TRBJ2-7 matches the DNA end more closely, so the J call is doubtful. Germline assignment: CDR1 SQVTM and CDR2 ANQGSEA. The CDR3 consists of 13 residues. The CDR3 DNA reads TGCAGCGCTCAGACTAGCTTACCCTACGAGCAGTACTTC. Its protein is CSAQTSLPYEQYF.

This clonotype was found a few times. The chain combines TRBV12-3 or TRBV12-4 with TRBJ2-6, with D maybe TRBD1 (5 bases). V was shortened by 6 bases and J by 2 bases, with 11 bases between the two germline ends. The CDR3 loop spans 15 amino acids. CDR3: CASSNTGTGANVLTF. The CDR3 DNA reads as TGTGCCAGCAGCAATACAGGAACTGGGGCCAACGTCCTGACTTTC.

This clonotype was found a few times. V usage is TRBV20-1 and J usage is TRBJ2-5, with D possibly being TRBD1 or TRBD2 (5 bases each). Trimming took 5 bases from V and 3 from J, leaving 16 bases between them. The CDR3 covers 14 residues. Germline V lookup: CDR1 DFQATT, CDR2 SNEGSKA (reference sequence). The DNA for the CDR3 is TGCAGTGCTCAGCGACGAGGGACGGAAGAGACCCAGTACTTC. Its translation is CSAQRRGTEETQYF.